A few counts support the clone carrying this T cell receptor (beta chain). Its antigen is not identified. The sample originates from a study of cytomegalovirus exposure and HLA in healthy donors. Whole-study findings and limits: At a 0.05 false discovery rate, a later analysis found some 18,000 TCR beta sequences to be associated with HLA alleles. Most TCR sequences were rare, but some public TCRs occurred in many donors. An ancestry cluster, one associated with Asian ancestry, reportedly showed fewer N-insertions than the approximately 670-donor mean in a later analysis.

After removal of 5 bases from V and 1 base from J, the junction contained 5 bases not matched to a gene. The germline V gene encodes CDR1 SGHTA and CDR2 FQGNSA. The CDR3 length is 15 residues. It was with 60 Vbeta and 13 Jbeta primers that the PCR ran. Profiling relied on immunoSEQ multiplex PCR, and the TCRdb table lists in-frame clones only, not all of them. The table records approximately 150,000 clones, approximately 71% of them present only once. The receptor comes from a man between 18 and 29 years old in good health and CMV-seropositive. The sequenced sample consisted of PBMCs. The rearrangement links TRBV7-2 to TRBJ1-1; 9 bases align to TRBD1. The CDR3 DNA follows: TGTGCCAGCAGCGGACAGACAGGGGGGAACACTGAAGCTTTCTTT. This translates into CASSGQTGGNTEAFF. Supplemented by reference TRBV7-2 and TRBJ1-1, the full variable domain reads GAGVSQSPSNKVTEKGKDVELRCDPISGHTALYWYRQSLGQGLEFLIYFQGNSAPDKSGLPSDRFSAERTGGSVSTLTIQRTQQEDSAVYLCASSGQTGGNTEAFFGQGTRLTVV.